This TCR beta chain stems from a study of cytomegalovirus exposure and HLA in healthy donors. The PCR contained 60 Vbeta and 13 Jbeta primers. Produced via immunoSEQ multiplex PCR; TCRdb's table is partial and in-frame only. The data contain over 200,000 clones, 82% of them singletons. The germline CDR1 and CDR2 sequences are SGDLS and YYNGEE. The CDR3 consists of 15 residues. The germline V and J ends were trimmed by 0 bases and 7 bases, with 14 bases remaining between them. The origin of this receptor is a man in his forties or fifties in good health and CMV-seropositive. Sequenced input: PBMCs. V is TRBV9 and J is TRBJ1-3; D gene uncertain. CDR3 sequence: CASSVGIAAVNTIYF. CDR3 DNA sequence: TGTGCCAGCAGCGTAGGAATAGCGGCGGTGAACACCATATATTTT.